These T cell receptor beta chains were read from a single sample in a study of metastatic and nonmetastatic thyroid tumors. With MiXCR, TCRdb reprocessed the PCR reads. The sample contains 6,400 or so clones, about 32% of which appear only once. Sequenced input: adjacent normal tissue. The receptors come from a female donor with papillary thyroid cancer or a benign thyroid nodule (not recorded which). Some clones in this sample may be carry-over from other donors' samples. CDR3s include the opening cysteine and the closing phenylalanine or tryptophan. Fields, in order: J gene, V gene, D gene, clone size, CDR3 protein, CDR3 DNA. D genes are given only for firm matches. Rows give clone size only sometimes, using once, few, many, or a class for an expanded clone.

j_call: TRBJ2-7; v_call: TRBV24-1; d_call: -; clone_size: few; cdr3_aa: CATSDGPPVYEQYF; cdr3_nt: TGTGCCACCAGTGACGGACCTCCCGTCTACGAGCAGTACTTC
j_call: TRBJ2-5; v_call: TRBV14; d_call: -; clone_size: -; cdr3_aa: CASSQELGGLGETQYF; cdr3_nt: TGTGCCAGCAGCCAAGAGTTAGGAGGTCTCGGAGAGACCCAGTACTTC
j_call: TRBJ1-5; v_call: TRBV30; d_call: -; clone_size: -; cdr3_aa: CAWRSQPQHF; cdr3_nt: TGTGCCTGGCGGAGTCAGCCCCAGCATTTT
j_call: TRBJ2-7; v_call: TRBV6-1; d_call: -; clone_size: -; cdr3_aa: CASSWVQSYEQYF; cdr3_nt: TGTGCCAGTAGTTGGGTACAGTCCTACGAGCAGTACTTC
j_call: TRBJ2-6; v_call: TRBV7-3; d_call: TRBD1; clone_size: -; cdr3_aa: CASSPSGQGAPTF; cdr3_nt: TGTGCCAGCAGCCCCTCGGGTCAGGGGGCGCCCACTTTC
j_call: TRBJ1-2; v_call: TRBV20-1; d_call: -; clone_size: -; cdr3_aa: CSARSPGGESYTF; cdr3_nt: TGCAGTGCTAGGTCTCCGGGGGGCGAGAGCTACACCTTC
j_call: TRBJ2-3; v_call: TRBV6-4; d_call: TRBD2; clone_size: few; cdr3_aa: CASSETSGGTDTQYF; cdr3_nt: TGTGCCAGCAGTGAGACTAGCGGGGGCACAGATACGCAGTATTTT
j_call: TRBJ2-7; v_call: TRBV5-1; d_call: -; clone_size: -; cdr3_aa: CASSLSVTTYEQYF; cdr3_nt: TGCGCCAGCAGCTTGTCGGTCACTACCTACGAGCAGTACTTC
j_call: TRBJ2-7; v_call: TRBV7-2; d_call: TRBD1; clone_size: -; cdr3_aa: CASSLGQGLTEQYF; cdr3_nt: TGTGCCAGCAGCTTGGGACAGGGGTTAACCGAGCAGTACTTC
j_call: TRBJ1-5; v_call: TRBV6-1; d_call: -; clone_size: -; cdr3_aa: CASRAGFQPQHF; cdr3_nt: TGTGCCAGCAGAGCAGGGTTTCAGCCCCAGCATTTT
j_call: TRBJ2-1; v_call: TRBV28; d_call: -; clone_size: -; cdr3_aa: CASSLGGYNEQFF; cdr3_nt: TGTGCCAGCAGCTTAGGAGGGTACAATGAGCAGTTCTTC
j_call: TRBJ1-1; v_call: TRBV30; d_call: -; clone_size: medium-sized; cdr3_aa: CARQQGEWTEAFF; cdr3_nt: TGTGCCCGCCAACAGGGTGAATGGACTGAAGCTTTCTTT
j_call: TRBJ1-1; v_call: TRBV6-2/TRBV6-3; d_call: -; clone_size: -; cdr3_aa: CASSYGGGRDTEAFF; cdr3_nt: TGTGCCAGCAGTTACGGCGGGGGCAGGGACACTGAAGCTTTCTTT
j_call: TRBJ2-7; v_call: TRBV28; d_call: -; clone_size: few; cdr3_aa: CAAGHGGGYEQYF; cdr3_nt: TGTGCCGCAGGCCATGGTGGAGGTTACGAGCAGTACTTC
j_call: TRBJ1-2; v_call: TRBV30; d_call: -; clone_size: large; cdr3_aa: CAWSVGLTYGYTF; cdr3_nt: TGTGCCTGGAGTGTAGGACTCACCTATGGCTACACCTTC
j_call: TRBJ1-1; v_call: TRBV20-1; d_call: -; clone_size: once; cdr3_aa: CSVGALKGAFF; cdr3_nt: TGCAGTGTCGGGGCTCTGAAAGGAGCTTTCTTT
j_call: TRBJ2-1; v_call: TRBV4-2; d_call: TRBD2; clone_size: -; cdr3_aa: CASSQQPRTSTFQFF; cdr3_nt: TGTGCCAGCAGCCAACAACCCCGGACTAGCACTTTTCAGTTCTTC
j_call: TRBJ1-1; v_call: TRBV28; d_call: -; clone_size: -; cdr3_aa: CASREMNTEAFF; cdr3_nt: TGTGCCAGCAGGGAGATGAACACTGAAGCTTTCTTT
j_call: TRBJ1-2; v_call: TRBV5-1; d_call: -; clone_size: -; cdr3_aa: CASSLRGGDYGYTF; cdr3_nt: TGCGCCAGCAGCTTGAGGGGCGGTGACTATGGCTACACCTTC
j_call: TRBJ1-5; v_call: TRBV28; d_call: -; clone_size: few; cdr3_aa: CASSFVGQDNQPQHF; cdr3_nt: TGTGCCAGCAGTTTCGTCGGTCAGGACAATCAGCCCCAGCATTTT
j_call: TRBJ1-2; v_call: TRBV10-2; d_call: -; clone_size: -; cdr3_aa: CASSPGFNYVYTF; cdr3_nt: TGCGCCAGCAGTCCCGGGTTTAACTATGTCTACACCTTC
j_call: TRBJ2-3; v_call: TRBV19; d_call: -; clone_size: -; cdr3_aa: CASSTRGAAPSTDTQYF; cdr3_nt: TGTGCCAGTAGTACGAGGGGAGCGGCCCCTAGCACAGATACGCAGTATTTT
j_call: TRBJ2-7; v_call: TRBV11-2; d_call: -; clone_size: -; cdr3_aa: CASSLFADSYEQYF; cdr3_nt: TGTGCCAGCAGCTTGTTCGCTGACTCCTACGAGCAGTACTTC
j_call: TRBJ2-7; v_call: TRBV6-1; d_call: TRBD1; clone_size: many; cdr3_aa: CASSVGQGPYEQYF; cdr3_nt: TGTGCCAGCAGTGTCGGACAGGGTCCCTACGAGCAGTACTTC
j_call: TRBJ2-7; v_call: TRBV20-1; d_call: -; clone_size: -; cdr3_aa: CSATEPQGGLRGEQYF; cdr3_nt: TGCAGTGCTACAGAGCCTCAGGGAGGGCTAAGGGGGGAGCAGTACTTC
j_call: TRBJ2-1; v_call: TRBV12-3/TRBV12-4; d_call: -; clone_size: -; cdr3_aa: CASRIAVDCHEQFF; cdr3_nt: TGTGCCAGCAGGATAGCGGTGGATTGCCATGAGCAGTTCTTC
j_call: TRBJ2-1; v_call: TRBV19; d_call: TRBD2; clone_size: -; cdr3_aa: CASSTGTSGVPYNEQFF; cdr3_nt: TGTGCCAGTAGTACGGGGACTAGCGGGGTACCCTACAATGAGCAGTTCTTC
j_call: TRBJ2-7; v_call: TRBV11-2; d_call: -; clone_size: -; cdr3_aa: CASSLSSGHYEQYF; cdr3_nt: TGTGCCAGCAGCTTATCCAGCGGTCATTACGAGCAGTACTTC
j_call: TRBJ2-6; v_call: TRBV3-1; d_call: -; clone_size: -; cdr3_aa: CASTLSLRGANVLTF; cdr3_nt: TGTGCCAGCACCCTAAGCCTGCGTGGGGCCAACGTCCTGACTTTC
j_call: TRBJ1-6; v_call: TRBV5-1; d_call: -; clone_size: -; cdr3_aa: CASSLLNSPLHF; cdr3_nt: TGCGCCAGCAGCCTACTAAATTCACCCCTCCACTTT
j_call: TRBJ2-3; v_call: TRBV20-1; d_call: -; clone_size: -; cdr3_aa: CSAIRGTDTQYF; cdr3_nt: TGCAGTGCTATCCGGGGCACAGATACGCAGTATTTT